A single TCR beta chain is shown here with its context. Sequencing was performed with immunoSEQ multiplex PCR; in TCRdb, only in-frame clones are kept and a portion is missing. The table records fewer than 200,000 clones, 65% to 85% of them present only once. This entry is derived from a study of blood T cell repertoires in COVID-19. Study in general: Sample material is recorded as cDNA or gDNA derived from T cells, B-cell-depleted T cells, or PBMCs.

Germline CDR1 reads SGHTA; CDR2 reads FQGTGA. The V gene lost 5 bases and the J gene lost 1 base, with 14 bases spanning the gap. This CDR3 region has 15 residues. This receptor was taken from a woman in her fifties or sixties in a cohort exposed to, infected with or recovered from COVID-19 (not recorded which). This chain links TRBV7-3 with TRBJ2-5, with a possible D match to TRBD2 (5 bases). Sequenced input: PBMCs or T cells enriched from blood (not recorded which). CDR3 sequence: CASSEGPSGQETQYF. The CDR3 coding sequence is TGTGCCAGCAGCGAAGGCCCCAGCGGCCAAGAGACCCAGTACTTC.